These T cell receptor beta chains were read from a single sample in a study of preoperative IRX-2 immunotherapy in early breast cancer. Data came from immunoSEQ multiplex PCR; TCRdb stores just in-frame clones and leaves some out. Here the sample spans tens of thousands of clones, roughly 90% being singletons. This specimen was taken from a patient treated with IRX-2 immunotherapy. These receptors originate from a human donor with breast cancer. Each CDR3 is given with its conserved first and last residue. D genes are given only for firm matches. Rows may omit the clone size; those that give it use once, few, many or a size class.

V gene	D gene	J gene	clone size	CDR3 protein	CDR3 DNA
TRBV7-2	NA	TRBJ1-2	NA	CASSGTSGRTLGYTF	TGTGCCAGCAGCGGTACTAGCGGGAGGACGCTTGGCTACACCTTC
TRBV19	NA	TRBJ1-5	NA	CASGNARNQPQHF	TGTGCCAGTGGAAACGCCCGCAATCAGCCCCAGCATTTT
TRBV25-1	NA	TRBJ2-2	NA	CASSEYRETGELFF	TGTGCCAGCAGTGAATACAGGGAAACCGGGGAGCTGTTTTTT
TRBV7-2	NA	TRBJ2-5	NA	CASSFGETQYF	TGTGCCAGCAGTTTCGGGGAGACCCAGTACTTC
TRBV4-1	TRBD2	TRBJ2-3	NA	CASSQDPAGGPGADTQYF	TGCGCCAGCAGCCAAGATCCAGCGGGAGGGCCTGGGGCAGATACGCAGTATTTT
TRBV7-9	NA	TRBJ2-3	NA	CASSPRAWRTDTQYF	TGTGCCAGCAGCCCCCGGGCTTGGAGAACAGATACGCAGTATTTT
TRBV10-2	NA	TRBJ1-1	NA	CASSGALRTEAFF	TGCGCCAGCAGTGGGGCCCTGAGGACTGAAGCTTTCTTT
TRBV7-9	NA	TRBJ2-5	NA	CASTQQGGGETQYF	TGTGCCAGCACCCAACAGGGCGGAGGGGAGACCCAGTACTTC
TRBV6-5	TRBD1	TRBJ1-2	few	CASSLGQGNYGYTF	TGTGCCAGCAGTTTGGGACAGGGGAACTATGGCTACACCTTC
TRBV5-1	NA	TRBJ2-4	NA	CASSLWQSIQYF	TGCGCCAGCAGCTTATGGCAGAGCATTCAGTACTTC